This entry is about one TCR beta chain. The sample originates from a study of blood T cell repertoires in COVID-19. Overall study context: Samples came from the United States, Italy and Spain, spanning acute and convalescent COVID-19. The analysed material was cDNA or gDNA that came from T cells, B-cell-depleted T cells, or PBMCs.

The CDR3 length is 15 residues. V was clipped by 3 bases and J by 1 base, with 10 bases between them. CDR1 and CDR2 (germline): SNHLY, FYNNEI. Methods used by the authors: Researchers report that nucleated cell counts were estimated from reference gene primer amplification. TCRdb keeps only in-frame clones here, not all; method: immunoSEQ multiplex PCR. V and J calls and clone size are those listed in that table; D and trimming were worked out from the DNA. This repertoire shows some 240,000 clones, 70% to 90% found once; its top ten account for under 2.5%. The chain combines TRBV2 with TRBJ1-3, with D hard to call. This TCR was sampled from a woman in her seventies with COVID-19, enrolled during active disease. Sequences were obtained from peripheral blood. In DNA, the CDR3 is TGTGCCAGCAGTGACCAGGTAGAGTCTGGAAACACCATATATTTT. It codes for CASSDQVESGNTIYF.